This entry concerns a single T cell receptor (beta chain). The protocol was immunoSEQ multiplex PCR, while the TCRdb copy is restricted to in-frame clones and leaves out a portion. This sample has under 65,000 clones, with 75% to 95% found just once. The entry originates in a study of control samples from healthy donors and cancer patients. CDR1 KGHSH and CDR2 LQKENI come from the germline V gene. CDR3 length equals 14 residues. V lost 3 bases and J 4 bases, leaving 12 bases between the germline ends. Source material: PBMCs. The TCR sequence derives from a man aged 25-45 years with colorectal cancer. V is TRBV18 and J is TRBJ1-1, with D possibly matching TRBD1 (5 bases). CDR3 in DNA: TGTGCCAGCTCACCCTACATTGGGGGCACTGAAGCTTTCTTT. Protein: CASSPYIGGTEAFF.